This paragraph covers one T cell receptor beta chain sequence. Its antigen remains undetermined. Nothing much larger sits one base from this clone, and base qualities are not available. The sample belongs to a study of a mutant IDH1 vaccine in newly diagnosed glioma (dated by TCRdb to the early 2020s). Study-level background: Patients were given eight vaccinations, in weeks 1, 3, 5, 7, 11, 15, 19 and 23, which matched visits V03 through V10. Of the roughly 34 treated patients, approximately 62% were male and approximately 38% were female, and the mean age was approximately 40 years. Peripheral blood was collected at six visits: V03 (baseline), V05, V07, V10, V12 and V13. In the chemotherapy-containing groups, vaccination started alongside temozolomide cycles, whereas in patients who had radiotherapy alone it started 4-6 weeks after radiotherapy. For exploratory analyses, 25 to 30 treated patients had longitudinal TCRB deep sequencing done wherever samples were available. Before enrollment, most patients had been given radiochemotherapy with temozolomide as standard therapy, while the rest had received either radiotherapy alone or temozolomide alone.

The full study reports these points: Immune responses induced by the vaccine were seen in 90% to 95% of patients across multiple MHC alleles. The authors noted that analyses of patient blood samples could not be reproduced because of sample limitations. Pseudoprogression seemed to be unrelated to changes in the top peripheral T cell clonotypes found by TCRB sequencing. Selection of PBMC samples for TCRB deep sequencing was based on availability.

What this sample's time point label stands for: week 23, last vaccination. Each vaccine dose was 300 ug of a 20-mer mutant IDH1 peptide in Montanide, given subcutaneously with topical imiquimod. Newly diagnosed WHO grade 3 or 4 IDH1-mutant astrocytomas showing loss of nuclear ATRX were present in the donors. The samples were drawn from NOA16, a multicentre, single-arm, open-label phase I trial in Germany that tested a mutant IDH1 peptide vaccine in humans for the first time. The DNeasy Blood and Tissue Kit was used to extract genomic DNA from EDTA blood for TCRB sequencing. To prepare the library, the immunoSEQ multiplex PCR assay was applied. The hsTCRB Kit was used according to the manufacturer's protocol to amplify rearranged TCR beta chain sequences. Sequencing of TCRB libraries was carried out on an Illumina MiSeq. The published analysis was carried out like this. Demultiplexing, trimming and gene mapping were performed with the kit vendor's proprietary platform. This is the immuneACCESS table as TCRdb keeps it, with only in-frame sequences that have V and J called. A part of the clones is gone; compared with another copy, unresolved V genes explain less than half, and the rest is unexplained. V, J and clone size are those of that table, while D and trimming were read from the DNA. This sample is represented by around 80,000 clones; roughly 85% of them were singletons. The leading ten clones occupy roughly 0.81% of the sample.

The TCR sequence derives from a woman aged 45-65 years with glioma. The input for sequencing was PBMCs, taken from a glioma patient whose treatment included an IDH1 peptide vaccine.

The CDR3 is CASSLVGDHEQYF. The DNA sequence follows: TGTGCCAGCAGTTTAGTCGGGGACCACGAGCAGTACTTC. The chain links TRBV28 with TRBJ2-7; the D region may be TRBD1 or TRBD2, each matching 5 bases equally. V was cut back by 2 bases and J by 5 bases, leaving a gap of 10 bases between them. Reading the germline V gene gives CDR1 MDHEN and CDR2 SYDVKM. From the cysteine up to the phenylalanine, the CDR3 has a length of 13 residues. Only CDR3 DNA is held: 39 bases, read in frame from base 1.